What follows are 18 T cell receptor beta chains derived from one specimen sequenced in a study of T-cell reconstitution after alpha-beta-depleted transplantation in children. The TCRbeta library incorporated unique molecular identifiers. TCRdb itself ran the PCR reads through MiXCR, one entry per CDR3 protein. The sample has some 550,000 distinct CDR3 sequences; roughly 23% are singletons. The starting material was PBMCs, mostly from graft donor cells, obtained 360 days after TCRalphabeta/CD19-depleted stem cell transplant. Every receptor here comes from a boy in the first two years of life who had a stem cell transplant for acute myeloid leukemia, so the T cells may come from the graft donor.

This clonotype was found once. This chain links TRBV6-9 with TRBJ2-5, with D perhaps matching TRBD1 (6 bases). Trimming left V 4 bases short and J 0 bases short, with 18 bases between. Germline V gene lookup returns CDR1 MNHGY and CDR2 SVAAGI. CDR3 length: 17 amino acids. CDR3 DNA sequence: TGTGCCAGCAGTTGGGGGAGAGGACAGACTTACCAAGAGACCCAGTACTTC. Its translation is CASSWGRGQTYQETQYF.

The chain employs TRBV10-3 and TRBJ1-2; no reliable D call. V lost 0 bases, J lost 4 bases, and 9 bases lay in between. CDR1 is ENHRY, CDR2 SYGVKD, per germline. The CDR3 extends over 14 amino acids. CDR3 protein: CAISESRVGYGYTF. The CDR3, as DNA: TGTGCCATCAGTGAGTCGCGGGTTGGCTATGGCTACACCTTC.

This clonotype was recorded a few times. CDR3 sequence reads: CASSWVEGLGEQYF. The DNA for the CDR3 is TGTGCCAGCAGCTGGGTAGAGGGGCTAGGCGAGCAGTACTTC. The rearrangement links TRBV7-2 to TRBJ2-7; the D call may be TRBD1 or TRBD2 (5 bases each). Trimming shortened V by 4 bases and J by 6 bases, and 16 bases separated the two germline ends. CDR1 and CDR2 (germline): SGHTA, FQGNSA. The CDR3 contains 14 residues.

This sequence joins TRBV20-1 and TRBJ1-1; 7 nucleotides agree with TRBD1. The V segment lost 3 bases and the J segment 5 bases; nucleotides outside the gene matches: 9. The CDR3 contains 14 residues. CDR1 is DFQATT, CDR2 SNEGSKA, per germline (reference sequence). CDR3 in amino acids: CSARQNRGMTEAFF. In DNA, the CDR3 is TGCAGTGCTAGGCAGAACAGGGGAATGACTGAAGCTTTCTTT.

The gene calls are TRBV12-3 or TRBV12-4 and TRBJ2-1; the match to TRBD2 covers 8 bases. The junction had 4 bases not matched to a gene; V was cut back by 6 bases and J by 6 bases. The CDR3 is 13 residues long. In DNA, the CDR3 is TGTGCCAGCAGACCCGGGACTAGCAATGAGCAGTTCTTC. This gives the protein CASRPGTSNEQFF.

The chain joins TRBV4-1 to TRBJ2-2, with 8 bases that match TRBD1. The V and J ends lost 2 bases and 0 bases, in that order; junction bases with no gene match: 17. CDR1 is MGHRA and CDR2 is YSYEKL in the germline V gene. The CDR3 totals 21 residues. As DNA, the CDR3 is TGCGCCAGCAGCCAACCGAGGGTAGCCGGGACAGGCGGAACGAACACCGGGGAGCTGTTTTTT. This sequence encodes CASSQPRVAGTGGTNTGELFF.

The chain joins TRBV7-8 to TRBJ2-5; TRBD2 matches 7 bases. The CDR3 length is 13 residues. Germline loops: CDR1 SGHVS, CDR2 FQNEAQ. V was pared by 3 bases and J by 5 bases, with 3 bases of the junction left unmatched. The CDR3 spells CASSLTSLETQYF. As DNA, the CDR3 is TGTGCCAGCAGCTTGACTAGCCTGGAGACCCAGTACTTC.

This clonotype was counted many times. The chain links TRBV25-1 to TRBJ1-6; D not certain. Germline V gene sequence: CDR1 MGHDK, CDR2 SYGVNS. The CDR3 contains 16 residues. The germline V and J ends were trimmed by 8 bases and 3 bases, with 17 bases remaining between them. The CDR3 loop is CASSPGGRNYNSPLHF. The DNA for the CDR3 is TGTGCCAGCTCCCCCGGCGGCAGGAACTATAATTCACCCCTCCACTTT.

In this sample, this clonotype turned up many times. The rearrangement uses TRBV28 and TRBJ2-3, with D tentatively TRBD1 (6 bases). Trimming cost V 3 bases and J 1 base, with 14 bases left between them. Germline CDR1 MDHEN, CDR2 SYDVKM. The CDR3 consists of 16 residues. CDR3 residues: CASSFLTYRGTDTQYF. Written as DNA, the CDR3 is TGTGCCAGCAGTTTCTTAACCTACAGGGGCACAGATACGCAGTATTTT.

Many counts were recorded for this clonotype. The genes are TRBV19 and TRBJ2-1, with D possibly TRBD2 on 6 matching bases. Germline CDR1 reads LNHDA; CDR2 reads SQIVND (reference sequence). The CDR3 totals 13 residues. The V end lost 5 bases, the J end lost 6 bases, and 11 bases lay between the germline ends. The DNA of the CDR3 is TGTGCCAGTAGTGAACGGGACTTCAATGAGCAGTTCTTC. This encodes CASSERDFNEQFF.

This clonotype was observed at least ten times. The rearrangement links TRBV28 to TRBJ2-3, with 8 bases matching TRBD2. The CDR3 loop spans 14 amino acids. Germline loops: CDR1 MDHEN, CDR2 SYDVKM. J gave up 6 bases and V 6 bases, and 8 bases lay outside the gene matches. The CDR3 region is CASRPGGTGDTQYF. CDR3 in DNA: TGTGCCAGCAGACCGGGGGGGACTGGGGATACGCAGTATTTT.

CDR3: CASSYNKGFYEQYV. The CDR3 nucleotides read TGTGCCAGCAGTTATAATAAGGGATTCTACGAGCAGTACGTC. V usage is TRBV28 and J usage is TRBJ2-7; the D is unclear. Trimming shortened V by 4 bases and J by 3 bases, and 13 bases separated the two germline ends. There are 14 residues in the CDR3. CDR1 and CDR2 (germline): MDHEN, SYDVKM.

This chain joins TRBV5-6 and TRBJ2-5; D not resolved. CDR1 and CDR2 from the germline V gene are SGHDT and YYEEEE. The CDR3 sequence is 13 residues long. The V and J ends lost 4 bases and 1 base respectively, with 8 bases between them. Written as DNA, the CDR3 is TGTGCCAGCAGCCCGGACGTCCAAGAGACCCAGTACTTC. Translating gives CASSPDVQETQYF. Filled out from reference TRBV5-6 and TRBJ2-5, the complete variable domain reads DAGVTQSPTHLIKTRGQQVTLRCSPKSGHDTVSWYQQALGQGPQFIFQYYEEEERQRGNFPDRFSGHQFPNYSSELNVNALLLGDSALYLCASSPDVQETQYFGPGTRLLVL.

This clonotype has ten or more counts. The chain is built from TRBV12-3 or TRBV12-4 and TRBJ1-1, with D unresolved. V dropped 2 bases and J dropped 1 base, with 8 bases sitting between them. This CDR3 spans 14 amino acids. CDR3 sequence: CASSLPRGNTEAFF. The DNA for the CDR3 is TGTGCCAGCAGTTTACCCAGAGGGAACACTGAAGCTTTCTTT.

This clonotype was seen ten or more times. The rearrangement links TRBV12-3 or TRBV12-4 to TRBJ1-3; perhaps TRBD1 as D (6 bases). This CDR3 region has 13 residues. V lost 5 bases and J lost 5, with 10 bases in between. The CDR3 DNA reads as TGTGCCAGCAGTCGCAGGGGTAGAAACACCATATATTTT. Translation gives CASSRRGRNTIYF.

V gene TRBV20-1 combines with J gene TRBJ2-1, with D perhaps assigned TRBD1 or TRBD2 (5 bases each). This CDR3 region has 16 residues. Germline values: CDR1 DFQATT, CDR2 SNEGSKA (reference sequence). Trimming stripped 0 bases from V and 5 bases from J, with 17 bases between. CDR3 nucleotide sequence: TGCAGTGCTAGAGATCCGGTAGCGCTGGGGGACAATGAGCAGTTCTTC. It codes for CSARDPVALGDNEQFF.

The J gene is TRBJ2-2, the V gene TRBV7-2; tentative D call: TRBD1 (6 bases). V lost 2 bases, J lost 7 bases, and 11 bases lay in between. From germline, CDR1 is SGHTA and CDR2 FQGNSA. The CDR3 consists of 14 residues. Written as DNA, the CDR3 is TGTGCCAGCAGCTTAAGGCAGGGGCGCGGGGAGCTGTTTTTT. Residues: CASSLRQGRGELFF.

The J gene is TRBJ2-3, the V gene TRBV10-3; D call uncertain. V was trimmed by 4 bases and J by 0 bases, leaving 5 bases between them. CDR1 and CDR2 (germline): ENHRY, SYGVKD. The CDR3 sequence is 13 residues long. The CDR3 here is CAISGPSTDTQYF. The CDR3 region has the DNA TGTGCCATCAGTGGCCCTAGCACAGATACGCAGTATTTT.